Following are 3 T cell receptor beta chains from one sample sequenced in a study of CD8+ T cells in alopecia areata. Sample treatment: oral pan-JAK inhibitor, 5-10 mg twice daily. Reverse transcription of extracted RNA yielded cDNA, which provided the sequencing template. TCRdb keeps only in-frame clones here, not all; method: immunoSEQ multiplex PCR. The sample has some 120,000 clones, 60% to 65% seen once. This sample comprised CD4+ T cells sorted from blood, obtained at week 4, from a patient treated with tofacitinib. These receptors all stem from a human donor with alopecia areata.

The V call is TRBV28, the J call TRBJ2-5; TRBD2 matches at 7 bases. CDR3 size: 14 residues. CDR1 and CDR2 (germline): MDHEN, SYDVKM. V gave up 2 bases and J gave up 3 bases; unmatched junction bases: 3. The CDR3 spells CASSLAGTKETQYF. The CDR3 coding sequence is TGTGCCAGCAGTTTAGCCGGGACTAAAGAGACCCAGTACTTC.

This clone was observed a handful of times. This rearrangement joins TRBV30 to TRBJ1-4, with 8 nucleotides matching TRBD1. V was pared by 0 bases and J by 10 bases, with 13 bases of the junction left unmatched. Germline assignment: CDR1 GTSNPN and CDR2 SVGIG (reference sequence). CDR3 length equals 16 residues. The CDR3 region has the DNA TGTGCCTGGAGTGTACACGTCAGGGGGCATCCCGGAAAACTGTTTTTT. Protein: CAWSVHVRGHPGKLFF. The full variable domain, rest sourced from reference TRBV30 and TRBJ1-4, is SQTIHQWPATLVQPVGSPLSLECTVEGTSNPNLYWYRQAAGRGLQLLFYSVGIGQISSEVPQNLSASRPQDRQFILSSKKLLLSDSGFYLCAWSVHVRGHPGKLFFGSGTQLSVL.

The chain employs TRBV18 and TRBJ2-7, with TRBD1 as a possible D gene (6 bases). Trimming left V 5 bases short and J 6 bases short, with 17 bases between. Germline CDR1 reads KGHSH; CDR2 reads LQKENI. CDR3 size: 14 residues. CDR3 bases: TGTGCCAGCTCAACAGTCCAGGGGATGGGCGAGCAGTACTTC. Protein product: CASSTVQGMGEQYF. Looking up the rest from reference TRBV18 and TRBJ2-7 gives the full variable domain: NAGVMQNPRHLVRRRGQEARLRCSPMKGHSHVYWYRQLPEEGLKFMVYLQKENIIDESGMPKERFSAEFPKEGPSILRIQQVVRGDSAAYFCASSTVQGMGEQYFGPGTRLTVT.